These T cell receptor beta chains were read from a single sample in a study of identical twins. TCRdb fed the 5' RACE reads into MiXCR, producing one record per CDR3 protein. The sample includes around 340,000 distinct CDR3 sequences, approximately 13% of them seen just once. These records were also assigned to another study, of yellow fever vaccine responses in identical twins.

The sequencing sample was made of CD8+ T cells sorted from blood. The receptors come from a woman aged 18-29 years in good health. The CDR3 runs from the conserved cysteine through the conserved F or W. D genes are given only for firm matches. The size field is filled for only some rows; it gives once, few, many or a size class.

J,size,V,D,CDR3,DNA
TRBJ1-2,NA,TRBV7-9,TRBD1,CASSHRGLYGYTF,TGTGCCAGCAGCCACAGGGGGCTGTATGGCTACACCTTC
TRBJ1-1,many,TRBV7-6,NA,CASSLALNTEAFF,TGCGCCAGCAGCTTGGCGTTGAACACTGAAGCTTTCTTT
TRBJ2-4,NA,TRBV11-2,TRBD2,CASNPGLAGSLAKNIQYF,TGTGCCAGCAATCCGGGACTAGCGGGGTCCCTAGCCAAAAACATTCAGTACTTC
TRBJ2-1,few,TRBV15,NA,CATSIGGNEQFF,TGTGCCACCAGCATAGGAGGGAATGAGCAGTTCTTC
TRBJ2-7,few,TRBV14,NA,CASSHTVVYEQYF,TGTGCCAGCAGCCATACTGTTGTCTACGAGCAGTACTTC
TRBJ2-3,NA,TRBV28,NA,CASSDSGPSRGIRTDTQYF,TGTGCCAGCAGTGATTCCGGCCCATCCAGGGGAATAAGAACAGATACGCAGTATTTT
TRBJ2-7,few,TRBV10-3,TRBD2,CAIRELAGGPGEQYF,TGTGCCATCAGAGAACTAGCGGGAGGGCCTGGCGAGCAGTACTTC
TRBJ2-5,NA,TRBV27,TRBD2,CASSFTPPGLAGVETQYF,TGTGCCAGCAGTTTCACTCCACCGGGACTAGCGGGAGTGGAGACCCAGTACTTC
TRBJ2-3,NA,TRBV10-2,NA,CASSVVKATDTQYF,TGCGCCAGCAGTGTCGTAAAAGCCACAGATACGCAGTATTTT
TRBJ2-3,NA,TRBV7-2,NA,CASSFRLAGPSTDTQYF,TGTGCCAGCAGCTTCAGGCTTGCGGGACCAAGCACAGATACGCAGTATTTT
TRBJ2-7,once,TRBV12-3/TRBV12-4,TRBD2,CASRGTYAGGRSSYEQYF,TGTGCCAGCAGGGGGACTTATGCGGGAGGGAGAAGCTCCTACGAGCAGTACTTC
TRBJ2-1,many,TRBV4-1,NA,CASSPDRPNEQFF,TGCGCCAGCAGCCCTGACAGGCCAAATGAGCAGTTCTTC
TRBJ2-2,NA,TRBV15,NA,CATSRDGPTSGAGELFF,TGTGCCACCAGCAGAGATGGCCCGACCTCTGGGGCCGGGGAGCTGTTTTTT
TRBJ2-3,NA,TRBV20-1,TRBD1,CSARDPGGTGSDTQYF,TGCAGTGCTAGAGATCCAGGGGGGACAGGCTCAGATACGCAGTATTTT
TRBJ1-1,many,TRBV5-1,TRBD1,CASSLGGTGIRNTEAFF,TGCGCCAGCAGCTTGGGTGGGACAGGGATCCGGAACACTGAAGCTTTCTTT
TRBJ2-1,few,TRBV7-6,NA,CASSLGGSRLYNEQFF,TGTGCCAGCAGCTTAGGTGGAAGTCGACTATACAATGAGCAGTTCTTC
TRBJ2-2,many,TRBV15,NA,CATSRPTTGELFF,TGTGCCACCAGCAGACCAACAACCGGGGAGCTGTTTTTT
TRBJ1-1,NA,TRBV4-1,NA,CASLPGGQGMNTEAFF,TGCGCCAGCTTACCGGGGGGTCAGGGGATGAACACTGAAGCTTTCTTT
TRBJ2-6,NA,TRBV25-1,NA,CASSESSVLTF,TGTGCCAGCAGTGAATCTAGCGTCCTGACTTTC
TRBJ2-1,NA,TRBV20-1,NA,CSASWGTLGNEQFF,TGCAGTGCTAGCTGGGGGACTCTCGGGAATGAGCAGTTCTTC
TRBJ1-1,few,TRBV7-6,NA,CASSSLAEDWNTEAFF,TGTGCCAGCAGCTCCCTGGCGGAGGATTGGAACACTGAAGCTTTCTTT
TRBJ2-2,few,TRBV7-7,NA,CASTTDTGELFF,TGTGCCAGCACCACTGACACCGGGGAGCTGTTTTTT
TRBJ2-1,few,TRBV13,NA,CASSQGPYYNEQFF,TGTGCCAGCAGCCAGGGACCGTATTACAATGAGCAGTTCTTC
TRBJ2-3,NA,TRBV25-1,TRBD2,CASKLAGGGTDTQYF,TGTGCCAGCAAACTAGCGGGAGGAGGCACAGATACGCAGTATTTT
TRBJ1-1,many,TRBV7-9,NA,CASSSYAITEAFF,TGTGCCAGCAGTTCCTACGCGATCACTGAAGCTTTCTTT
TRBJ2-5,NA,TRBV5-1,NA,CASSLVHGGDETQYF,TGCGCCAGCAGCTTGGTTCATGGGGGCGATGAGACCCAGTACTTC
TRBJ2-3,few,TRBV12-3/TRBV12-4,TRBD2,CASSLAGDPSGGGADTQYF,TGTGCCAGCAGTTTAGCAGGGGACCCTAGCGGGGGGGGGGCAGATACGCAGTATTTT
TRBJ2-1,NA,TRBV4-1,NA,CASSQEVVSYNEQFF,TGCGCCAGCAGCCAAGAAGTCGTATCCTACAATGAGCAGTTCTTC
TRBJ2-1,NA,TRBV3-1,NA,CASSQESRVGPFF,TGTGCCAGCAGCCAAGAATCAAGGGTCGGCCCGTTCTTC
TRBJ2-1,few,TRBV7-9,TRBD2,CASAPGTSEQFF,TGTGCCAGCGCTCCTGGGACTAGTGAGCAGTTCTTC
TRBJ2-2,few,TRBV7-9,NA,CASIEPGRELFF,TGTGCCAGCATTGAACCAGGGAGGGAGCTGTTTTTT
TRBJ2-3,NA,TRBV7-8,TRBD1,CASSRTDNRDSYTDTQYF,TGTGCCAGCAGCAGAACAGACAACCGGGACAGCTACACAGATACGCAGTATTTT
TRBJ2-1,NA,TRBV7-6,NA,CASSLGGEEHLPEQFF,TGTGCCAGCAGCTTAGGAGGGGAAGAACACCTGCCTGAGCAGTTCTTC
TRBJ2-7,few,TRBV29-1,NA,CSATGNEQYF,TGCAGCGCAACAGGGAACGAGCAGTACTTC
TRBJ2-7,NA,TRBV2,NA,CAGRISYEQYF,TGTGCCGGGAGAATCTCCTACGAGCAGTACTTC
TRBJ2-3,few,TRBV27,NA,CASSRVVTDTQYF,TGTGCCAGCAGTCGGGTCGTTACAGATACGCAGTATTTT
TRBJ1-5,few,TRBV28,NA,CASILRGAQPQHF,TGTGCCAGCATCCTTAGGGGGGCCCAGCCCCAGCATTTT
TRBJ2-1,few,TRBV7-9,NA,CASSSNSGFKGGSEQFF,TGTGCCAGCAGCTCAAACAGCGGATTCAAGGGGGGTAGTGAGCAGTTCTTC
TRBJ2-7,many,TRBV27,TRBD2,CASSLAGGYSYEQYF,TGTGCCAGCAGTTTAGCGGGAGGGTACTCCTACGAGCAGTACTTC
TRBJ1-1,NA,TRBV4-1,NA,CASSQAGWGTEAFF,TGCGCCAGCAGCCAAGCGGGATGGGGCACTGAAGCTTTCTTT
TRBJ2-5,few,TRBV27,NA,CASSLSRERAQYF,TGTGCCAGCAGTTTATCAAGAGAACGTGCCCAGTACTTC